Described below is a single T cell receptor (beta chain) sequence and its context. Its cognate antigen is unknown. Trimming removed 1 base at V and 1 base at J, with 4 bases between. Germline V gives CDR1 SEHNR, CDR2 FQNEAQ (reference sequence). This CDR3 is built from 13 residues. This sample was taken from a study of cytomegalovirus exposure and HLA in healthy donors. 13 Jbeta primers and 60 Vbeta primers were used for the PCR. Method: immunoSEQ multiplex PCR; TCRdb's copy keeps in-frame clones and lacks some. The profile shows 150,000 to 200,000 clones, about 81% of them singletons. Findings and limits, study-wide: Within an earlier analysis, most TCR beta V segments proved productive either about 90% or about 30% of the time. An Asian-associated ancestry cluster reportedly showed fewer N-insertions than the approximately 700-donor mean in a later analysis.

The chain links TRBV7-9 to TRBJ1-1; D uncertain. Sequencing used PBMCs. The TCR was taken from a woman aged 18 to 35 in good health and CMV-seropositive. DNA of the CDR3: TGTGCCAGCAGCTTAGGAGCGAACACTGAAGCTTTCTTT. Its protein product is CASSLGANTEAFF.